This TCR beta chain was identified in a study of T cell responses to AZD1222 COVID-19 vaccine. CDR1 and CDR2 from the germline V gene are MNHEY and SVGEGT. The CDR3 has 11 residues. Trimming shortened V by 2 bases and J by 6 bases, and 2 bases separated the two germline ends. Points on this clone: Its antigen is unknown.

Using immunoSEQ multiplex PCR, the repertoire was profiled, and TCRdb retains in-frame clones only, with some absent. The sample includes roughly 100,000 clones, 88% of them seen just once. General study points: Once two AZD1222 doses were given, Spike-specific TCR breadth and depth went up. There were mostly white British donors and more females than males, and clonal diversity was possibly underestimated. Reportedly, nearly half the spike-specific TCRs target unmutated variant regions.

The chain uses TRBV6-2 or TRBV6-3 and TRBJ1-5, with D unclear. Material: peripheral blood, obtained on day 0 of AZD1222 vaccination. The clonotype was recovered from an adult in good health. The chain's CDR3 is CASSYPQPQHF. CDR3 DNA sequence: TGTGCCAGCAGTTACCCTCAGCCCCAGCATTTT.